This T cell receptor beta chain derives from a study of monozygotic twins with inflammatory bowel disease. Points from the study as a whole: IBD patients shared fewer clonotypes with other individuals than healthy twins, especially patients with disease activity signs. Data gave no support to a single strong signal or clonotype associated with IBD. A distinction between different T cell subtypes was not possible.

There were 3500 ng of total RNA used for each TCR library. TCRdb re-called the 5' RACE reads, yielding one record per CDR3 amino acid sequence without DNA. The listing records 190,000 or so distinct CDR3 sequences. In the case of this clonotype: The antigen is not known.

The CDR3 loop spans 14 amino acids. Per germline, CDR1 MGHRA and CDR2 YSYEKL. V and J are TRBV4-1 and TRBJ1-5; TCRdb picks TRBD1, but there is no DNA to check that call. The sequencing sample was made of blood. This clonotype was obtained from a human donor with ulcerative colitis or Crohn's disease, or a healthy co-twin of an affected twin (not recorded which). The chain's CDR3 is CASSTGFSNQPQHF.